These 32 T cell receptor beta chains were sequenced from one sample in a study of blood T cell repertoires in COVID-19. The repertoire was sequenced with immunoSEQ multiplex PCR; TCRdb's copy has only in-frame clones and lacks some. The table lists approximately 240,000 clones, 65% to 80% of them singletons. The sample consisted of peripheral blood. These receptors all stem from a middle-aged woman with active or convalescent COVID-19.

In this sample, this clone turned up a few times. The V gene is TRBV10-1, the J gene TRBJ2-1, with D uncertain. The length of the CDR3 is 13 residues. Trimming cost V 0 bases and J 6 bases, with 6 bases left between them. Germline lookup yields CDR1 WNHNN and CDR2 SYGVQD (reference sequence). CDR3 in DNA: TGCGCCAGCAGTGAGTCTGGTAGCAATGAGCAGTTCTTC. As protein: CASSESGSNEQFF.

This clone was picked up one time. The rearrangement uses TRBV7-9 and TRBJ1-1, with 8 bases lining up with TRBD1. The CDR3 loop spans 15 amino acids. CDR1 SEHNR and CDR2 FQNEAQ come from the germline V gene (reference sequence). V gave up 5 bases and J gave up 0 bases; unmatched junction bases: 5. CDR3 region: CASSIYRGVNTEAFF. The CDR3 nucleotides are TGTGCCAGCAGCATCTACAGGGGGGTGAACACTGAAGCTTTCTTT.

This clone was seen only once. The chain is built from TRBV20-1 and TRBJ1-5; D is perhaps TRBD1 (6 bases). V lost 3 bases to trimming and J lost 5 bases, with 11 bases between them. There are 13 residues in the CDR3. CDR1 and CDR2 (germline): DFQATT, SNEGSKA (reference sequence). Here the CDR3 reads CSASAGVHQPQHF. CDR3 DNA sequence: TGCAGTGCTAGTGCAGGGGTCCATCAGCCCCAGCATTTT.

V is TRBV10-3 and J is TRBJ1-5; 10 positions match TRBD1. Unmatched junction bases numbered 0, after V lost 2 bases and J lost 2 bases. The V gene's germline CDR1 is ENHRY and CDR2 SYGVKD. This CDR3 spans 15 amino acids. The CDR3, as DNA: TGTGCCATCAGTGAGGGGACAGGGGGCAATCAGCCCCAGCATTTT. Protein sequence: CAISEGTGGNQPQHF.

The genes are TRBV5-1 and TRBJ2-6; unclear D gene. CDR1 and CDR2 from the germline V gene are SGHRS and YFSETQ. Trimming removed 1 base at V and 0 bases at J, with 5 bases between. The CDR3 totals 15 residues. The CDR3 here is CASSLRYSGANVLTF. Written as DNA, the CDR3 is TGCGCCAGCAGCTTGCGGTACTCTGGGGCCAACGTCCTGACTTTC.

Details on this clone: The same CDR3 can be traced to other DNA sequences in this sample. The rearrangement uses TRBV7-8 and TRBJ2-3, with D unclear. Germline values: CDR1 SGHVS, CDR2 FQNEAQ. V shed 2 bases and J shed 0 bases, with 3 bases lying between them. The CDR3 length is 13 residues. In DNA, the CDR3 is TGTGCCAGCAGCTTACCTAGCACAGATACGCAGTATTTT. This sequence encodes CASSLPSTDTQYF.

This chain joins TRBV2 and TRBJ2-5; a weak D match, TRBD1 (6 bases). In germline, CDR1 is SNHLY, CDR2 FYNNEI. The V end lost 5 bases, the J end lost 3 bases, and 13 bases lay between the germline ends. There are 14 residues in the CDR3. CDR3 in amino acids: CASSLDRSEETQYF. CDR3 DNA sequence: TGTGCCAGCAGTCTTGACAGGTCCGAAGAGACCCAGTACTTC. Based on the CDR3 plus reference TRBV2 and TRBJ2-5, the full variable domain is EPEVTQTPSHQVTQMGQEVILRCVPISNHLYFYWYRQILGQKVEFLVSFYNNEISEKSEIFDDQFSVERPDGSNFTLKIRSTKLEDSAMYFCASSLDRSEETQYFGPGTRLLVL.

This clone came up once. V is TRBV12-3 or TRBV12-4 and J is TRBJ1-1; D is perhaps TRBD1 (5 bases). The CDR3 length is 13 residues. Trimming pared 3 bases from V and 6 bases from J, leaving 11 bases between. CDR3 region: CASSFAGTPEAFF. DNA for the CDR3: TGTGCCAGCAGTTTCGCGGGGACCCCTGAAGCTTTCTTT.

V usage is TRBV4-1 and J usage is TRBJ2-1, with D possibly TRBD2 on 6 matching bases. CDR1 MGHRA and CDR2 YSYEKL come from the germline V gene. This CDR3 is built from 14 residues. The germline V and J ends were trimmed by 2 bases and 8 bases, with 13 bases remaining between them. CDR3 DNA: TGCGCCAGCAGCCAATCTACGGGGGTTTATGAGCAGTTCTTC. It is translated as CASSQSTGVYEQFF.

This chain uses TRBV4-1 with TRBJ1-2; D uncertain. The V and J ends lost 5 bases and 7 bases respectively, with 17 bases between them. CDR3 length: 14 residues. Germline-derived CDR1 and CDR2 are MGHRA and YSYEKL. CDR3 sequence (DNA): TGCGCCAGCAGCACGTCACCCTCGAAGCCTGGCTACACCTTC. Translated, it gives CASSTSPSKPGYTF.

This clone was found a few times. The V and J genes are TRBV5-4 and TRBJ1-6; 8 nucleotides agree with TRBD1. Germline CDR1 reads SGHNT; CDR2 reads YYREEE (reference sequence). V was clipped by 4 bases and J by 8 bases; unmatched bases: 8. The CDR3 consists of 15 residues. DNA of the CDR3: TGTGCCAGCAGCACCCGGACAGGGCATGATTCACCCCTCCACTTT. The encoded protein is CASSTRTGHDSPLHF.

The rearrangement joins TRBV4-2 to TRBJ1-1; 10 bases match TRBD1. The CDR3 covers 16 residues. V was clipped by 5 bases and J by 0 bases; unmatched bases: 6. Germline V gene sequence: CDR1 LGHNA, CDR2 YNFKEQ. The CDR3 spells CASSSGTGALNTEAFF. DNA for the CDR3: TGTGCCAGCAGCTCCGGGACAGGGGCCCTGAACACTGAAGCTTTCTTT.

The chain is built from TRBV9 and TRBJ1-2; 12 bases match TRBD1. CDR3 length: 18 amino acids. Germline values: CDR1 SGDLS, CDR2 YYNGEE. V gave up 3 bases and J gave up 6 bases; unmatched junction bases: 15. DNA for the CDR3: TGTGCCAGCAGCGCACAATCCCCCGGGACAGGGGGCGTGGATGGCTACACCTTC. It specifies CASSAQSPGTGGVDGYTF.

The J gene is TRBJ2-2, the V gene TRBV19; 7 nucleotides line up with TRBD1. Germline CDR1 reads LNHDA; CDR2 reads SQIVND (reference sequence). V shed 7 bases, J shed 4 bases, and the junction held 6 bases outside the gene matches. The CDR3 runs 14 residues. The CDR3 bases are TGTGCCAGTAAACAGGGGTTTGTCACCGGGGAGCTGTTTTTT. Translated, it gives CASKQGFVTGELFF.

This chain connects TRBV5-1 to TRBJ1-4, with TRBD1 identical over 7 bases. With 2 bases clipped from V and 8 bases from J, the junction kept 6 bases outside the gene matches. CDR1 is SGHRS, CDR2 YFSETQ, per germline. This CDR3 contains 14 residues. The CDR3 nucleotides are TGCGCCAGCAGCTTCCGGGACAGTGGCGAAAAACTGTTTTTT. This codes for CASSFRDSGEKLFF.

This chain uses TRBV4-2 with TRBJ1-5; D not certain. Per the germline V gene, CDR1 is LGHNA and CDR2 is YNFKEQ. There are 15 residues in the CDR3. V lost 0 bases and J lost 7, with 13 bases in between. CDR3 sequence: CASSQDEDGRQPQHF. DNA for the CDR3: TGTGCCAGCAGCCAAGATGAGGATGGGAGGCAGCCCCAGCATTTT.

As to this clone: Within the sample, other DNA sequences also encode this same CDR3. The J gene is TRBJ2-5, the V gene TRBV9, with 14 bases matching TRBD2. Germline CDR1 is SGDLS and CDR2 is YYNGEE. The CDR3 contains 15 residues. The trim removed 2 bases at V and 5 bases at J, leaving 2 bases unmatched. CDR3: CASSVGTSGGETQYF. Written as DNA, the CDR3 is TGTGCCAGCAGCGTCGGGACTAGCGGGGGCGAGACCCAGTACTTC.

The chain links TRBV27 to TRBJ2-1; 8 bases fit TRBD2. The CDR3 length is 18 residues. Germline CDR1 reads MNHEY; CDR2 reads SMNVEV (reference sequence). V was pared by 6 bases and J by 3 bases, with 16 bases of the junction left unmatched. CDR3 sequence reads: CASRRRGLGILGYNEQFF. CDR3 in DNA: TGTGCCAGCAGGCGACGGGGACTAGGGATACTAGGCTACAATGAGCAGTTCTTC.

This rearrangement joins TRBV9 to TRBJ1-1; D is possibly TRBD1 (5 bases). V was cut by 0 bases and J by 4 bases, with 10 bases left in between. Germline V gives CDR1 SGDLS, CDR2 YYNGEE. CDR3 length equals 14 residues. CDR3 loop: CASSVGGEATEAFF. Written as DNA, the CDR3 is TGTGCCAGCAGCGTAGGGGGGGAGGCCACTGAAGCTTTCTTT.

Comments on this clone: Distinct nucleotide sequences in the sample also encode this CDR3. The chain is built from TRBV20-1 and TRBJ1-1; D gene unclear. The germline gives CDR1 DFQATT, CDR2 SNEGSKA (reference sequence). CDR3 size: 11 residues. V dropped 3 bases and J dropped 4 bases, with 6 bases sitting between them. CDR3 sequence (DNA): TGCAGTGCTAGGGGAGGCACTGAAGCTTTCTTT. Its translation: CSARGGTEAFF.

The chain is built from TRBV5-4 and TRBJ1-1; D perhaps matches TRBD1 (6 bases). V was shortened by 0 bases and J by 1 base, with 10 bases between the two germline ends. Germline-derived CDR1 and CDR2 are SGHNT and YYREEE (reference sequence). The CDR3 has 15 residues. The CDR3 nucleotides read TGTGCCAGCAGCTTGGGTACAGGGAGGAACACTGAAGCTTTCTTT. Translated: CASSLGTGRNTEAFF. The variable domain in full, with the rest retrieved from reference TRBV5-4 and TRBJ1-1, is ETGVTQSPTHLIKTRGQQVTLRCSSQSGHNTVSWYQQALGQGPQFIFQYYREEENGRGNFPPRFSGLQFPNYSSELNVNALELDDSALYLCASSLGTGRNTEAFFGQGTRLTVV.

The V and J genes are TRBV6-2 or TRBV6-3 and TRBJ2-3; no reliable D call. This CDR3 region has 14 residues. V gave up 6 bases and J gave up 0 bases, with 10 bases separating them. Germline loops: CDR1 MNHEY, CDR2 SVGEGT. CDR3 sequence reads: CASSPSGSTDTQYF. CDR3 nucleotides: TGTGCCAGCAGCCCCTCCGGTAGCACAGATACGCAGTATTTT.

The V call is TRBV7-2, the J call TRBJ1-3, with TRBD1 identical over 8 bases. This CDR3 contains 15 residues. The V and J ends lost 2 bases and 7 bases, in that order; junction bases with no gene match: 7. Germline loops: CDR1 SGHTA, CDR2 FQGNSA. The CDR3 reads CASSLSSQGANTIYF. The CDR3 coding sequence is TGTGCCAGCAGCTTATCCTCCCAGGGGGCGAACACCATATATTTT.

The CDR3 reads CASSSSGAEVNSPLHF. CDR3 sequence (DNA): TGCGCCAGCAGCTCCAGTGGAGCCGAGGTGAATTCACCCCTCCACTTT. V usage is TRBV5-1 and J usage is TRBJ1-6; D gene uncertain. CDR3 length: 16 amino acids. With 3 bases removed from V and 7 bases from J, the gap between germline ends came to 17 bases. Germline V CDR1 and CDR2: SGHRS, YFSETQ. The full variable domain, in which reference TRBV5-1 and TRBJ1-6 provide the parts outside the CDR3, is KAGVTQTPRYLIKTRGQQVTLSCSPISGHRSVSWYQQTPGQGLQFLFEYFSETQRNKGNFPGRFSGRQFSNSRSEMNVSTLELGDSALYLCASSSSGAEVNSPLHFGNGTRLTVT.

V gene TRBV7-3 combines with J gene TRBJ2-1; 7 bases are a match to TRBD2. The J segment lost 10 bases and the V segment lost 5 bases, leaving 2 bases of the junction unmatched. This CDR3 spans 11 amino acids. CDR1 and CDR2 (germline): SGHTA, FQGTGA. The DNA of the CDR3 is TGTGCCAGCAGCGGGGAGGGGGAGCAGTTCTTC. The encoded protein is CASSGEGEQFF.

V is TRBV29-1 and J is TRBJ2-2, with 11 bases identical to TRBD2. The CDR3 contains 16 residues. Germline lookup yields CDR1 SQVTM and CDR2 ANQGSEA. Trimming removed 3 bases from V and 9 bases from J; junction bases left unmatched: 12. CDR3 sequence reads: CSVDLASGGRRWELFF. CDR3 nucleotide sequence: TGCAGCGTTGATCTGGCTAGCGGGGGGCGGCGGTGGGAGCTGTTTTTT.

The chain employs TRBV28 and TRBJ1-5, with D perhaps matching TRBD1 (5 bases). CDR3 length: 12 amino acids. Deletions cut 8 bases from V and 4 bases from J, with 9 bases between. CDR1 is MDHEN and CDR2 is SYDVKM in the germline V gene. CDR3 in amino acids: CASFGGNQPQHF. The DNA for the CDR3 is TGTGCCAGCTTCGGGGGGAATCAGCCCCAGCATTTT. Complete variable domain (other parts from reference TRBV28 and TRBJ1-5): DVKVTQSSRYLVKRTGEKVFLECVQDMDHENMFWYRQDPGLGLRLIYFSYDVKMKEKGDIPEGYSVSREKKERFSLILESASTNQTSMYLCASFGGNQPQHFGDGTRLSIL.

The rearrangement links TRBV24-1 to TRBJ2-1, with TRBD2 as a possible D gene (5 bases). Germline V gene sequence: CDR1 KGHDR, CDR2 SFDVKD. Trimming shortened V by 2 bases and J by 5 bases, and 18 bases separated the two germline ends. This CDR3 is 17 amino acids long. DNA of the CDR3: TGTGCCACCAGTGATTCGTCCGCGGGTAATCCCGACAATGAGCAGTTCTTC. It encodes CATSDSSAGNPDNEQFF.

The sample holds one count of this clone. The CDR3 protein is CASSYSPGDGLTEAFF. CDR3 bases: TGTGCCAGCAGTTACTCGCCAGGGGACGGATTAACTGAAGCTTTCTTT. The rearrangement joins TRBV6-5 to TRBJ1-1; perhaps TRBD1 as D (6 bases). This CDR3 is built from 16 residues. Between the trimmed V and J ends, which lost 0 bases and 5 bases, there was a span of 16 bases. Per the germline V gene, CDR1 is MNHEY and CDR2 is SVGAGI.

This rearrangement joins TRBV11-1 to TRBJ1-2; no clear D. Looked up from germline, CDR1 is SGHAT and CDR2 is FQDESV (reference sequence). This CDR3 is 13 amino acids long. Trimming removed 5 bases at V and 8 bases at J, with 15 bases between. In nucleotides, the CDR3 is TGTGCCAGCAGCCCCGGGCTTTGGGAGGGCTACACCTTC. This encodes CASSPGLWEGYTF.

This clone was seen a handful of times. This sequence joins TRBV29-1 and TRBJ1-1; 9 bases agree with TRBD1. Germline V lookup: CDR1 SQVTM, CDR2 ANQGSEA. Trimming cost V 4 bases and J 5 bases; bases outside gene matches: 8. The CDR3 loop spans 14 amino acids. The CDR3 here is CSVGQGTGKTEAFF. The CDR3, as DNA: TGCAGCGTTGGACAGGGGACAGGGAAGACTGAAGCTTTCTTT.

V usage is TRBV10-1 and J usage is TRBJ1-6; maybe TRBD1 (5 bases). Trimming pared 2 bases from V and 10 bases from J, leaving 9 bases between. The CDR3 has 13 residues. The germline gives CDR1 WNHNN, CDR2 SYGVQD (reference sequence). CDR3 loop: CASSEGQVSPLHF. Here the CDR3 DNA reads TGCGCCAGCAGTGAGGGACAAGTCTCACCCCTCCACTTT.